This T cell receptor beta chain was sequenced in a study of blood T cells in healthy people across ages. The CDR3 length is 13 residues. Per the germline V gene, CDR1 is SQVTM and CDR2 is ANQGSEA. Trimming shortened V by 1 base and J by 7 bases, and 13 bases separated the two germline ends. This clonotype was seen more than once but under ten times. The antigen remains undetermined. Sample donors were healthy Caucasian individuals that came from Russia, aged 6 to 90. Isolating PBMCs gave at least 6 million of these cells per sample. Study-level findings and limits: Diversity of TCR beta per million T cells declined in a roughly linear way with age. It was held that diversity estimates obtained from one million T cells represented underestimates.

For the second PCR, which ran for about 6 to 11 cycles, a sample-barcoded 5' primer and a J-beta primer mix were used. TCRdb itself ran the 5' RACE reads through MiXCR, one entry per CDR3 protein. The sample lists some 1.7 million distinct CDR3 sequences; 28% were seen once. This sequence joins TRBV29-1 and TRBJ1-1, with D possibly being TRBD1 (6 bases). Sequenced material: blood. This clonotype was sampled from a woman aged 30 to 39 in good health. CDR3 in DNA: TGCAGCGTTGAAGTGGGGAGGGGGGATGAAGCTTTCTTT. Its translation: CSVEVGRGDEAFF. The entire variable domain, with the rest obtained from reference TRBV29-1 and TRBJ1-1, is as follows: SAVISQKPSRDICQRGTSLTIQCQVDSQVTMMFWYRQQPGQSLTLIATANQGSEATYESGFVIDKFPISRPNLTFSTLTVSNMSPEDSSIYLCSVEVGRGDEAFFGQGTRLTVV.